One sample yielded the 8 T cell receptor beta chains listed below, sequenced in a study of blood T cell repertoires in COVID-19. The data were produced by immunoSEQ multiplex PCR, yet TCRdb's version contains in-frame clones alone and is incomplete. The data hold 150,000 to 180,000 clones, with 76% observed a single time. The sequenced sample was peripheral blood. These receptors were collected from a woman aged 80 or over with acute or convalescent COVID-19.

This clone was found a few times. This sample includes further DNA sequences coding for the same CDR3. Here the CDR3 DNA reads TGTGCCAGCAGCTCCTATAATCAGCCCCAGCATTTT. Protein sequence: CASSSYNQPQHF. The chain joins TRBV7-2 to TRBJ1-5; D gene unclear. V lost 4 bases and J lost 4, with 5 bases in between. CDR3 length: 12 amino acids. Germline loops: CDR1 SGHTA, CDR2 FQGNSA.

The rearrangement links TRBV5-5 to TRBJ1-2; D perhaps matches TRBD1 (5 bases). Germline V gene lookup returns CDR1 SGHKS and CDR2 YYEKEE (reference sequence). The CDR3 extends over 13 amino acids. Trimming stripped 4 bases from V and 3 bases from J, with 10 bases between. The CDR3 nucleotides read TGTGCCAGCAGCCCCTCGGGGGACTATGGCTACACCTTC. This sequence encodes CASSPSGDYGYTF. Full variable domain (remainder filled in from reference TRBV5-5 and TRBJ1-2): DAGVTQSPTHLIKTRGQQVTLRCSPISGHKSVSWYQQVLGQGPQFIFQYYEKEERGRGNFPDRFSARQFPNYSSELNVNALLLGDSALYLCASSPSGDYGYTFGSGTRLTVV.

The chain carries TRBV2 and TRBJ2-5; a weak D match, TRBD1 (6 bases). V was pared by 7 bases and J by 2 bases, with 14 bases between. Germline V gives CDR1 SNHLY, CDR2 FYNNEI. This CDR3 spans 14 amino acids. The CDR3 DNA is TGTGCCAGCAATAGACAGGTGGATCAAGAGACCCAGTACTTC. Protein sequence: CASNRQVDQETQYF.

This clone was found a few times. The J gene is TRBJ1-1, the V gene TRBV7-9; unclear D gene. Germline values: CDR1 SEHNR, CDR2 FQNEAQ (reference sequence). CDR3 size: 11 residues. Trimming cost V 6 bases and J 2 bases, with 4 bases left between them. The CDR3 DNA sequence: TGTGCCAGCAGACTAAACACTGAAGCTTTCTTT. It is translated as CASRLNTEAFF.

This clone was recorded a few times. CDR3 region: CASSISYVGANIQYF. The CDR3 bases are TGTGCCAGTAGTATATCCTACGTTGGGGCAAACATTCAGTACTTC. The chain joins TRBV19 to TRBJ2-4; a weak D match, TRBD1 (5 bases). Germline V lookup: CDR1 LNHDA, CDR2 SQIVND (reference sequence). This CDR3 has 15 amino acids. Trimming took off 2 bases at V and 6 bases at J, with 14 bases between the two ends.

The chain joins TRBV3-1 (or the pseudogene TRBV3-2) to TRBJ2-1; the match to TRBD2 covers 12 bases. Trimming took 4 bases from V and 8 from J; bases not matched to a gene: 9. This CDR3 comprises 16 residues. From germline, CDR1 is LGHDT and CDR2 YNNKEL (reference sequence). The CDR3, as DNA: TGTGCCAGCAGCCGACTAGGACTAGCGGGAAGGGATGAGCAGTTCTTC. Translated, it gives CASSRLGLAGRDEQFF.

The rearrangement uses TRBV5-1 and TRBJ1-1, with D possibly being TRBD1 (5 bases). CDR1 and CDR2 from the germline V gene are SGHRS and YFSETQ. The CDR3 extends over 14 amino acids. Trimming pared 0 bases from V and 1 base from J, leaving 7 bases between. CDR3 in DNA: TGCGCCAGCAGCTTGGGACAGCCGAACACTGAAGCTTTCTTT. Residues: CASSLGQPNTEAFF.

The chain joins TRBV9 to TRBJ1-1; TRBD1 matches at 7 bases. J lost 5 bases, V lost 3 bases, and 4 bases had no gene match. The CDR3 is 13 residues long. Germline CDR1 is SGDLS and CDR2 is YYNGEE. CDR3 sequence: CASSATGPTEAFF. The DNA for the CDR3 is TGTGCCAGCAGCGCGACAGGGCCAACTGAAGCTTTCTTT. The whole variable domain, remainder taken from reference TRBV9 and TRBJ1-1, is DSGVTQTPKHLITATGQRVTLRCSPRSGDLSVYWYQQSLDQGLQFLIQYYNGEERAKGNILERFSAQQFPDLHSELNLSSLELGDSALYFCASSATGPTEAFFGQGTRLTVV.